This T cell receptor beta chain was observed in a study of neurological immune-mediated disorders. Broader study findings: HTLV-1-associated myelopathy had the most TCR clonal expansion, while multiple sclerosis had the least, a level that fell below healthy controls. No CDR3 amino acid sequences recurred among expanded clones across subjects, suggesting private repertoires in all groups.

The cDNA came from 5'RACE, which used 10-nucleotide random UMIs. MiXCR, run by TCRdb on the 5' RACE reads, gives a single entry per CDR3 protein. Among 40,000 to 55,000 distinct CDR3 sequences listed, 10% to 13% were seen once. The CDR3 is 14 residues long. V lost 6 bases to trimming and J lost 5 bases; unmatched junction nucleotides: 9. From germline, CDR1 is MGHRA and CDR2 YSYEKL. Ten or more counts support this clonotype. Its antigen remains unknown. The sample comprised PBMCs. The sequence derives from a woman aged 40-49 years with HTLV-1-associated myelopathy (HAM/TSP). J is TRBJ2-7 and V is TRBV4-1, with 8 bases identical to TRBD1. The CDR3: CASRPTGTGNEQYF. In nucleotides, the CDR3 is TGCGCCAGCAGACCCACCGGGACAGGTAACGAGCAGTACTTC.